The 7 T cell receptor beta chains given below trace back to one sample, sequenced in a study of blood T cell repertoires in COVID-19. Clones were sequenced by immunoSEQ multiplex PCR, and TCRdb holds only the in-frame ones, with some missing. The data show 160,000 or so clones, over 70% seen once. Sequencing input: peripheral blood. The origin of the receptors is a man aged 55 to 70 with acute or convalescent COVID-19.

V usage is TRBV4-1 and J usage is TRBJ2-7, with 8 positions matching TRBD1. The CDR3 runs 16 residues. The V and J ends lost 4 bases and 3 bases, in that order; junction bases with no gene match: 11. Looked up from germline, CDR1 is MGHRA and CDR2 is YSYEKL. CDR3 in amino acids: CASSLRDRGPLYEQYF. CDR3 nucleotide sequence: TGCGCCAGCAGCCTACGTGACAGGGGCCCTCTCTACGAGCAGTACTTC.

This clone appeared a few times. This chain joins TRBV19 and TRBJ2-1; D is perhaps TRBD2 (6 bases). From germline, CDR1 is LNHDA and CDR2 SQIVND (reference sequence). Trimming took off 6 bases at V and 2 bases at J, with 14 bases between the two ends. The length of the CDR3 is 15 residues. The CDR3 coding sequence is TGTGCCAGTAGCATGGAGGGAAATCCCTACAATGAGCAGTTCTTC. The encoded protein is CASSMEGNPYNEQFF.

The table lists this clone with a count of one. The chain employs TRBV9 and TRBJ1-2; a possible D gene is TRBD1 (6 bases). CDR1 is SGDLS and CDR2 is YYNGEE in the germline V gene. The CDR3 has 15 residues. V shed 2 bases and J shed 0 bases, with 11 bases lying between them. The CDR3 sequence is CASSVGQPANYGYTF. DNA of the CDR3: TGTGCCAGCAGCGTCGGACAGCCCGCTAACTATGGCTACACCTTC.

The chain carries TRBV18 and TRBJ1-2; D is perhaps TRBD1 (6 bases). This CDR3 has 14 residues. Germline CDR1 KGHSH, CDR2 LQKENI. Trimming removed 3 bases at V and 5 bases at J, with 13 bases between. The CDR3 region is CASSPYRTDYGYTF. For the CDR3, the DNA is TGTGCCAGCTCACCGTACAGGACAGATTATGGCTACACCTTC. Looking up the rest from reference TRBV18 and TRBJ1-2 gives the full variable domain: NAGVMQNPRHLVRRRGQEARLRCSPMKGHSHVYWYRQLPEEGLKFMVYLQKENIIDESGMPKERFSAEFPKEGPSILRIQQVVRGDSAAYFCASSPYRTDYGYTFGSGTRLTVV.

V usage is TRBV24-1 and J usage is TRBJ1-4, with D unresolved. Per germline, CDR1 KGHDR and CDR2 SFDVKD. The CDR3 extends over 13 amino acids. V was clipped by 8 bases and J by 7 bases, with 13 bases between them. The DNA for the CDR3 is TGTGCCACCAACTCCCAGGCGGGTGAAAAACTGTTTTTT. It is translated as CATNSQAGEKLFF.

The chain is built from TRBV9 and TRBJ2-3; 7 nucleotides align to TRBD2. J was trimmed by 1 base and V by 6 bases; bases with no gene match: 11. Germline V lookup: CDR1 SGDLS, CDR2 YYNGEE. The CDR3 has 16 residues. The DNA for the CDR3 is TGTGCCAGCACCCCTCGGTCTCTAGCGGGCACAGATACGCAGTATTTT. Protein product: CASTPRSLAGTDTQYF. The whole variable domain, remainder taken from reference TRBV9 and TRBJ2-3, is DSGVTQTPKHLITATGQRVTLRCSPRSGDLSVYWYQQSLDQGLQFLIQYYNGEERAKGNILERFSAQQFPDLHSELNLSSLELGDSALYFCASTPRSLAGTDTQYFGPGTRLTVL.

The V and J genes are TRBV6-1 and TRBJ1-2; D may be TRBD1 (5 bases). The germline gives CDR1 MNHNS, CDR2 SASEGT. The CDR3 runs to 14 residues. V lost 3 bases, J lost 0 bases, and 8 bases lay in between. In DNA, the CDR3 is TGTGCCAGCAGTGACGTGACAGCTAACTATGGCTACACCTTC. Residues: CASSDVTANYGYTF.